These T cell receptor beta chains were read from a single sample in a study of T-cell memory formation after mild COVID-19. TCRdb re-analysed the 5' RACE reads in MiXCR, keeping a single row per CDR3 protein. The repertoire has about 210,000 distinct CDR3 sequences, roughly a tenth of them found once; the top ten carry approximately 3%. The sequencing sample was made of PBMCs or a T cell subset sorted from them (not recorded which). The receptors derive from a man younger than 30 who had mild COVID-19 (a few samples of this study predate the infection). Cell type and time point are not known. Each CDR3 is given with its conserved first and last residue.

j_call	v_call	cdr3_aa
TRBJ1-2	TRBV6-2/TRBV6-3	CASSYRRSYGYTF
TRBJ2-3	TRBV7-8	CASSLPGGTGTDTQYF
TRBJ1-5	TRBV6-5	CASSYGGARNQPQHF
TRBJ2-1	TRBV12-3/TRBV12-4	CASSLDIGSWGNEQFF
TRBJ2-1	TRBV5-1	CASSLEGLAVYNEQFF
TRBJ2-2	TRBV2	CASSPRTGGSGELFF
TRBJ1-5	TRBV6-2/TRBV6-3	CASRDSNQPQHF
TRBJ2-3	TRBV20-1	CSASYYSTDTQYF
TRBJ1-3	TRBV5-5	CASSLDAYRAISGNTIYF
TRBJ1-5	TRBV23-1	CASSHPDRDYSNQPQHF
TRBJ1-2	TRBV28	CASSGTGWPGDYGYTF
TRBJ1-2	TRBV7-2	CASSLRGTGYTF
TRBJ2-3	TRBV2	CATSEPFTDTQYF
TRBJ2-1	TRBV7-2	CASSLGDLNNEQFF
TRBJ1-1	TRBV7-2	CASSGQGYSRWTEAFF
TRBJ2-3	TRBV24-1	CATSTVGDDTQYF
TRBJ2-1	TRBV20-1	CSAIRARTYNEQFF
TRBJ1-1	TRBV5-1	CASSLGQGRNTEAFF
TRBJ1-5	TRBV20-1	CSARALGRLSNQPQHF
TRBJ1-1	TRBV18	CDSSPERNTEAFF
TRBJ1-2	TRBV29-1	CSVAEGRGGYTF
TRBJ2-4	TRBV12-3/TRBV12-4	CASRGTAGLAKNIQYF
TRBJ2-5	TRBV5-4	CASSLTSGGAGETQYF
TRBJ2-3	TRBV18	CASSPAPGLASDTQYF
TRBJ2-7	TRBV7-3	CASSKNGGTALYEQYF
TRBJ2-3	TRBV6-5	CASSNPGTSGTDTQYF
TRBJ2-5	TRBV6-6	CASKGTGGLETQYF
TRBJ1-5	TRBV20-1	CSATQRQGASNQPQHF
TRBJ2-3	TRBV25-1	CASSREGRSDTQYF
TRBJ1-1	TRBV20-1	CSASKRDMNTEAFF
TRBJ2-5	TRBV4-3	CASSQEMWQGETQYF
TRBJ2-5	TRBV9	CASSVFGRDETQYF
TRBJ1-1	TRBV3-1	CASSQSGLTVGTEAFF
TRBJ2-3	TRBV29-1	CSVELGDRTYF
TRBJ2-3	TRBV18	CASSPSAVLGDTQYF
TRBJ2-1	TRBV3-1	CASSIRTGSYNEQFF
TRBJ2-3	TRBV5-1	CASSSLTSLGDTQYF
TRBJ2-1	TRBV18	CASSPTPSEQFF
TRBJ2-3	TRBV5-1	CASNRWVQSDTQYF